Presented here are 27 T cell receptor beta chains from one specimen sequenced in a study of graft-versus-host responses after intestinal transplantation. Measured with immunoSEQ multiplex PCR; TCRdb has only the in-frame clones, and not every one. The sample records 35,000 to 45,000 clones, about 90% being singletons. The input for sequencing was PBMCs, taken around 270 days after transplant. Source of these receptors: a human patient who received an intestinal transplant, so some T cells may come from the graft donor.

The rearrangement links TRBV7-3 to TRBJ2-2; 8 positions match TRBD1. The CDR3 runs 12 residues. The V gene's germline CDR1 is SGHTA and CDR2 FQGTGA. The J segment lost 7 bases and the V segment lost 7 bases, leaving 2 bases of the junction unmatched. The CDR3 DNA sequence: TGTGCCAGCACGACAGGGGACGGGGAGCTGTTTTTT. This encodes CASTTGDGELFF.

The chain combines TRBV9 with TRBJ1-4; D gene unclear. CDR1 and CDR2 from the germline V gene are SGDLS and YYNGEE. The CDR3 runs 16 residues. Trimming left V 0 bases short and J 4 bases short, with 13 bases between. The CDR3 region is CASSVGTGILNEKLFF. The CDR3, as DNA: TGTGCCAGCAGCGTAGGGACCGGGATACTTAATGAAAAACTGTTTTTT.

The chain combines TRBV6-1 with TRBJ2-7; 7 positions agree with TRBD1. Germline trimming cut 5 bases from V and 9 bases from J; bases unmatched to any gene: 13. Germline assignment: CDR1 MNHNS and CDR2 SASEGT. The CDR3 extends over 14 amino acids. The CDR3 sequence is CASSSRDSLGRQYF. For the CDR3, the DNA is TGTGCCAGCAGTAGCCGGGACAGCCTTGGGAGGCAGTACTTC.

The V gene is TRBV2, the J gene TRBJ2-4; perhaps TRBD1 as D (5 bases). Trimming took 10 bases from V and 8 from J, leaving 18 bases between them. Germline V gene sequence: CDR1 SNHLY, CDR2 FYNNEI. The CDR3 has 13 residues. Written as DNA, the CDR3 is TGTGCCACCAAGGGCAGGGATGGGTACATTCAGTACTTC. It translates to CATKGRDGYIQYF.

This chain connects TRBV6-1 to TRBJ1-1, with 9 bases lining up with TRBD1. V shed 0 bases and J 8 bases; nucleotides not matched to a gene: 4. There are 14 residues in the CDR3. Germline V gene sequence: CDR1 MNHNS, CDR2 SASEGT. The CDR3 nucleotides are TGTGCCAGCAGTGAAGCGACAGGGGGGTTGGAAGCTTTCTTT. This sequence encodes CASSEATGGLEAFF.

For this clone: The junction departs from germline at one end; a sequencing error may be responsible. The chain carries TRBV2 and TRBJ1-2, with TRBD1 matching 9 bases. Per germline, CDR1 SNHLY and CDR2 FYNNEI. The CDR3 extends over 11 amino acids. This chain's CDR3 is CASSAMRDRAF. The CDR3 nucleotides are TGTGCCAGCAGTGCGATGAGGGACAGGGCCTTC.

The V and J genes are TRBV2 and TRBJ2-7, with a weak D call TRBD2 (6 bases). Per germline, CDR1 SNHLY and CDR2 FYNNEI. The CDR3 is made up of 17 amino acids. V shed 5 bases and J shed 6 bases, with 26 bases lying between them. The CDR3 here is CASSRDWPFEYGAEQYF. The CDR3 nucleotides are TGTGCCAGCAGTAGGGACTGGCCCTTCGAGTATGGGGCCGAGCAGTACTTC.

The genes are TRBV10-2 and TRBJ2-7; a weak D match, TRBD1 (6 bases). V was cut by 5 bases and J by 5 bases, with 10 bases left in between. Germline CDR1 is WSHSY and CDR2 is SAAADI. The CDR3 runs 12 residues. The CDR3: CASSPTGHEQYF. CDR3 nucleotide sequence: TGCGCCAGCAGTCCCACAGGGCACGAGCAGTACTTC.

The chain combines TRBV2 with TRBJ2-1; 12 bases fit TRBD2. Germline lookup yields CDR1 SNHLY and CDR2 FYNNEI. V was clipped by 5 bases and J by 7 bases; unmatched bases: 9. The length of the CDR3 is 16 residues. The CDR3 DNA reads TGTGCCAGCAGTCGACTAGCGGGGGACCTCTGGAATGAGCAGTTCTTC. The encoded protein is CASSRLAGDLWNEQFF.

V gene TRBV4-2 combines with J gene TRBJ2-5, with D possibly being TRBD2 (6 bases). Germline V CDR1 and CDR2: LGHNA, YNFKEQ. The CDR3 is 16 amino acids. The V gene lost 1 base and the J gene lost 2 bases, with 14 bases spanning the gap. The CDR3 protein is CASSQVSGDQQETQYF. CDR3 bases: TGTGCCAGCAGCCAAGTATCGGGGGACCAACAAGAGACCCAGTACTTC.

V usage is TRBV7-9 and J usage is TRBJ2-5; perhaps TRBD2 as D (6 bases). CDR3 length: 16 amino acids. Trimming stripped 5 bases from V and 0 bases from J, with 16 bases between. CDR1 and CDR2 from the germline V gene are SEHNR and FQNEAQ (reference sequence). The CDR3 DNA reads TGTGCCAGCAGCGCAGCCCGTAGGGACTACCAAGAGACCCAGTACTTC. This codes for CASSAARRDYQETQYF.

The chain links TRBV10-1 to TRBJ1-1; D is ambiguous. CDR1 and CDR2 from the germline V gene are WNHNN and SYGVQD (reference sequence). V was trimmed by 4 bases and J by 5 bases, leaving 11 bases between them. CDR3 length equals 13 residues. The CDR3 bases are TGCGCCAGCAGTGCGGGAAGGTGGACTGAAGCTTTCTTT. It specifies CASSAGRWTEAFF.

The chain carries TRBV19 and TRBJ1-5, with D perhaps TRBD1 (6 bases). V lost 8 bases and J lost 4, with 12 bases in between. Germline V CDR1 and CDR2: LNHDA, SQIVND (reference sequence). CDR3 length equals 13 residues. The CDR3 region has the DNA TGTGCCAGTGGGGGGACATCAAATCAGCCCCAGCATTTT. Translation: CASGGTSNQPQHF.

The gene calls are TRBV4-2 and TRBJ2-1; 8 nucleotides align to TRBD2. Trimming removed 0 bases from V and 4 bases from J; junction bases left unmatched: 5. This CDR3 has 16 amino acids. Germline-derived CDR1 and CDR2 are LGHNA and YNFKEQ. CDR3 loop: CASSQDERGTYNEQFF. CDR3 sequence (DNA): TGTGCCAGCAGCCAAGATGAGCGGGGGACGTACAATGAGCAGTTCTTC.

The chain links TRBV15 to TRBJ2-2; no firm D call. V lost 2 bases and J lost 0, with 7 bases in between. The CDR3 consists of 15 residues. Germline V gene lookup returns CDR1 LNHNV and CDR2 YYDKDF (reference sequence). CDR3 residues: CATSRPYANTGELFF. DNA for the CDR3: TGTGCCACCAGCAGACCCTACGCGAACACCGGGGAGCTGTTTTTT.

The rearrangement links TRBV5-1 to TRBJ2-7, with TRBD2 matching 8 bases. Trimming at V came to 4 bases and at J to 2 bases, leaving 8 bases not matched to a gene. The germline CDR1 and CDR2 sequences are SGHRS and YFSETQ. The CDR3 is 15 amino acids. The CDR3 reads CASSPRGGITYEQYF. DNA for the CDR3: TGCGCCAGCAGCCCTCGCGGGGGGATTACCTACGAGCAGTACTTC.

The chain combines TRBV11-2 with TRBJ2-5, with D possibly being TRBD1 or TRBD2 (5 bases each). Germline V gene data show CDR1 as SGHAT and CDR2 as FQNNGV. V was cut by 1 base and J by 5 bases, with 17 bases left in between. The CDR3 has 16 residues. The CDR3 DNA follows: TGTGCCAGCAGCTTAGTCCCCGGGGCCAGGACCGAGACCCAGTACTTC. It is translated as CASSLVPGARTETQYF.

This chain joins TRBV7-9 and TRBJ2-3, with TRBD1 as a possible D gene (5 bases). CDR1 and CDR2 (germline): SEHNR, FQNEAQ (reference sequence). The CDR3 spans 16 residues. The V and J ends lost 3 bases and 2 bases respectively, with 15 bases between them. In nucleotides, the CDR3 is TGTGCCAGCAGCTTCCCGGTCCAGGGCCCCACAGATACGCAGTATTTT. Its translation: CASSFPVQGPTDTQYF.

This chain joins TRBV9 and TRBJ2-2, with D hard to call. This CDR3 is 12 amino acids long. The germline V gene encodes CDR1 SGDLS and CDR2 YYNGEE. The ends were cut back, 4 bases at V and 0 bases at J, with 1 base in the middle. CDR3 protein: CASSTNTGELFF. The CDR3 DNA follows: TGTGCCAGCAGCACGAACACCGGGGAGCTGTTTTTT. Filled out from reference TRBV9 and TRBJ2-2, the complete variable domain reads DSGVTQTPKHLITATGQRVTLRCSPRSGDLSVYWYQQSLDQGLQFLIQYYNGEERAKGNILERFSAQQFPDLHSELNLSSLELGDSALYFCASSTNTGELFFGEGSRLTVL.

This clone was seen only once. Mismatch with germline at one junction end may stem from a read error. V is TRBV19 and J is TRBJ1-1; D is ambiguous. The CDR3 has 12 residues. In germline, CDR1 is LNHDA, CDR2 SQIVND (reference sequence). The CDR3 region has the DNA TGTGCCAGTGGTATAGGTACAGTTGAAGCTTTCTTT. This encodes CASGIGTVEAFF.

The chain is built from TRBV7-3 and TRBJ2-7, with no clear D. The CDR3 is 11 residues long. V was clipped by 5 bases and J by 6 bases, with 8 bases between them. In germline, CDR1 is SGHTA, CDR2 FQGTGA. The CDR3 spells CASSAGGEQYF. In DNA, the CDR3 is TGTGCCAGCAGCGCCGGTGGCGAGCAGTACTTC. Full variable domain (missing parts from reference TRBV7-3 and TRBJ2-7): GAGVSQTPSNKVTEKGKYVELRCDPISGHTALYWYRQSLGQGPEFLIYFQGTGAADDSGLPNDRFFAVRPEGSVSTLKIQRTERGDSAVYLCASSAGGEQYFGPGTRLTVT.

The CDR3 spells CASSLGRQAIYTF. CDR3 nucleotide sequence: TGTGCCAGCAGCTTAGGTCGCCAGGCAATCTACACCTTC. The gene calls are TRBV11-2 and TRBJ1-2; D is ambiguous. Trimming took 1 base from V and 10 from J, leaving 13 bases between them. Germline lookup yields CDR1 SGHAT and CDR2 FQNNGV. There are 13 residues in the CDR3.

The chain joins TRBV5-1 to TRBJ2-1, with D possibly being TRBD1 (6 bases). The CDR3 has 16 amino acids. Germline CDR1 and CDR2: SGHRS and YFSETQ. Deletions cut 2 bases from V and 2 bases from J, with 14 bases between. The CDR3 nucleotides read TGCGCCAGCAGCTTTCCGAGGCAGGGGCCCTACAATGAGCAGTTCTTC. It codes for CASSFPRQGPYNEQFF.

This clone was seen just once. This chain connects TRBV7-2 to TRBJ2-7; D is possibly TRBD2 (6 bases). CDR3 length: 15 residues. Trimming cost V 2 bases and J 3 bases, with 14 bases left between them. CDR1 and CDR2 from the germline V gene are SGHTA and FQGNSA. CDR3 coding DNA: TGTGCCAGCAGCTTATCCTCAGGGACTGACTACGAGCAGTACTTC. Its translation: CASSLSSGTDYEQYF.

CDR3: CASSLYQETQYF. The DNA for the CDR3 is TGTGCCAGCTCACTGTACCAAGAGACCCAGTACTTC. The chain joins TRBV18 to TRBJ2-5; D uncertain. There are 12 residues in the CDR3. Trimming removed 4 bases at V and 0 bases at J, with 3 bases between. Germline assignment: CDR1 KGHSH and CDR2 LQKENI.

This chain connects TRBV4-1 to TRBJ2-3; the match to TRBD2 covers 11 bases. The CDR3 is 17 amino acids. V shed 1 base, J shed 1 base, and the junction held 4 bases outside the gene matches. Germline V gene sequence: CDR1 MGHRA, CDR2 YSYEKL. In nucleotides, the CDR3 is TGCGCCAGCAGCCAAGCTTTAGCGGGGGGGCGCACAGATACGCAGTATTTT. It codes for CASSQALAGGRTDTQYF.

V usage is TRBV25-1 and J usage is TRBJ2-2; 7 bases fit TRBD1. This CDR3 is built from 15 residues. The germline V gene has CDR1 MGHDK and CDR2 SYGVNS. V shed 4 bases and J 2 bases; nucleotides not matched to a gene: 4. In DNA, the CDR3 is TGTGCCAGCAGTGCCTGGGACAGAAACACCGGGGAGCTGTTTTTT. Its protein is CASSAWDRNTGELFF.